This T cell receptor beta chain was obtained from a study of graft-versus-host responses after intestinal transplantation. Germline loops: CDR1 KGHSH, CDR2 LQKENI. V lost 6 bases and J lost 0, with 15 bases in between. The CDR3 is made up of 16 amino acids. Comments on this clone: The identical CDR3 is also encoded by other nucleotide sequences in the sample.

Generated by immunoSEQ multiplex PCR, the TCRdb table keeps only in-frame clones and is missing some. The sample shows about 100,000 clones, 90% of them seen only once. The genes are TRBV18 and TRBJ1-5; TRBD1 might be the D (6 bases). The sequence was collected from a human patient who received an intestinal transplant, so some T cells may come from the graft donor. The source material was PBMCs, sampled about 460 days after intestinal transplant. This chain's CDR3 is CASSPGRGPSNQPQHF. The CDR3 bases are TGTGCCAGCTCGCCGGGCAGGGGCCCTAGCAATCAGCCCCAGCATTTT. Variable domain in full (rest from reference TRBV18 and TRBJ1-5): NAGVMQNPRHLVRRRGQEARLRCSPMKGHSHVYWYRQLPEEGLKFMVYLQKENIIDESGMPKERFSAEFPKEGPSILRIQQVVRGDSAAYFCASSPGRGPSNQPQHFGDGTRLSIL.